The 14 T cell receptor beta chains listed next were all sequenced from one sample in a study of T cell changes during pregnancy in multiple sclerosis (dated by TCRdb to the late 2010s). The library was produced with the immunoSEQ multiplex PCR assay. TCRdb mirrors the immuneACCESS table, restricted to in-frame sequences. Some clones are absent from its copies; in checked studies, under half trace to an unresolved V gene, and the reason for the others is unknown. In all, the sample holds approximately 40,000 clones, and approximately 90% of those were seen once. The ten largest make up less than 0.8% of the sample. The sample here was CD4+ T cells from peripheral blood mononuclear cells, taken before pregnancy. These receptors all stem from a female donor with multiple sclerosis, enrolled in a pregnancy study.

The V call is TRBV5-6, the J call TRBJ2-7; perhaps TRBD1 as D (5 bases). V lost 0 bases and J lost 1, with 11 bases in between. Per germline, CDR1 SGHDT and CDR2 YYEEEE. This CDR3 is built from 15 residues. The CDR3 region is CASSLDGHRSYEQYF. The DNA for the CDR3 is TGTGCCAGCAGCTTGGACGGACACCGGTCCTACGAGCAGTACTTC.

This clone has just one count. This chain joins TRBV29-1 and TRBJ2-2; a weak D match, TRBD1 (6 bases). The CDR3 has 14 amino acids. CDR1 is SQVTM and CDR2 is ANQGSEA in the germline V gene. V gave up 7 bases and J gave up 1 base, with 13 bases separating them. The CDR3 here is CSALPTGNTGELFF. The CDR3 DNA sequence: TGCAGCGCCCTCCCGACAGGGAACACCGGGGAGCTGTTTTTT.

The chain carries TRBV25-1 and TRBJ2-3; 11 positions match TRBD2. V trimming: 6 bases; J trimming: 6 bases; junction bases outside the gene matches: 2. This CDR3 comprises 13 residues. Germline V gene data show CDR1 as MGHDK and CDR2 as SYGVNS. The DNA for the CDR3 is TGTGCCAGCAGGACTAGCGGGATGGATACGCAGTATTTT. This gives the protein CASRTSGMDTQYF.

The chain couples TRBV6-6 to TRBJ1-1; 7 bases match TRBD1. The germline V gene encodes CDR1 MNHNY and CDR2 SVGAGI (reference sequence). J gave up 11 bases and V 4 bases, and 13 bases lay outside the gene matches. The CDR3 runs 14 residues. The CDR3 loop is CASSSPGQTLGAFF. The CDR3 coding sequence is TGTGCCAGCAGTTCTCCGGGACAGACTTTGGGGGCTTTCTTT.

V and J are TRBV6-5 and TRBJ2-5; the D gene is possibly TRBD2 (5 bases). There are 12 residues in the CDR3. V lost 2 bases to trimming and J lost 4 bases, with 5 bases between them. Germline loops: CDR1 MNHEY, CDR2 SVGAGI. The CDR3, as DNA: TGTGCCAGCAGTTACGGGAGAGAGACCCAGTACTTC. Its translation is CASSYGRETQYF.

This chain links TRBV19 with TRBJ2-6; tentative D call: TRBD1 (5 bases). Germline assignment: CDR1 LNHDA and CDR2 SQIVND (reference sequence). CDR3 length: 15 amino acids. The V end lost 3 bases, the J end lost 1 base, and 7 bases lay between the germline ends. The CDR3, as DNA: TGTGCCAGTAGTATGGGGCAATCTGGGGCCAACGTCCTGACTTTC. Encoded protein: CASSMGQSGANVLTF. Full variable domain (missing parts from reference TRBV19 and TRBJ2-6): DGGITQSPKYLFRKEGQNVTLSCEQNLNHDAMYWYRQDPGQGLRLIYYSQIVNDFQKGDIAEGYSVSREKKESFPLTVTSAQKNPTAFYLCASSMGQSGANVLTFGAGSRLTVL.

The V call is TRBV7-8, the J call TRBJ2-5; 9 nucleotides agree with TRBD2. The trim removed 3 bases at V and 5 bases at J, leaving 10 bases unmatched. Germline assignment: CDR1 SGHVS and CDR2 FQNEAQ. This CDR3 has 16 residues. CDR3 in DNA: TGTGCCAGCAGCTTGAGGGTAGCGGGAGATGCGGAGACCCAGTACTTC. Amino acids: CASSLRVAGDAETQYF.

This clone was picked up one time. The chain recombines TRBV19 with TRBJ2-2; the D gene is possibly TRBD1 (5 bases). The CDR3 has 13 amino acids. Germline loops: CDR1 LNHDA, CDR2 SQIVND (reference sequence). The V end lost 5 bases, the J end lost 4 bases, and 8 bases lay between the germline ends. In DNA form, the CDR3 reads TGTGCCAGTAGTCGACAGTTCACCGGGGAGCTGTTTTTT. Encoded protein: CASSRQFTGELFF.

The chain is built from TRBV14 and TRBJ1-2, with D uncertain. This CDR3 region has 13 residues. V was cut by 4 bases and J by 4 bases, with 10 bases left in between. Germline values: CDR1 SGHDN, CDR2 FVKESK. The CDR3 protein is CASSRQDFYGYTF. The DNA of the CDR3 is TGTGCCAGCAGCCGACAAGATTTCTATGGCTACACCTTC.

V usage is TRBV28 and J usage is TRBJ1-5; D remains ambiguous. CDR1 and CDR2 (germline): MDHEN, SYDVKM. V lost 5 bases to trimming and J lost 4 bases, with 15 bases between them. The CDR3 is 15 residues long. For the CDR3, the DNA is TGTGCCAGCAGTCTCCCGGACGGGAAGAATCAGCCCCAGCATTTT. Encoded protein: CASSLPDGKNQPQHF.

In DNA form, the CDR3 reads TGTGCCAGCTCACCACTAACGGGGAGGGATGAAGCTTTCTTT. Residues: CASSPLTGRDEAFF. The chain couples TRBV18 to TRBJ1-1; D is undetermined. The CDR3 spans 14 residues. Trimming cost V 1 base and J 7 bases, with 13 bases left between them. The germline CDR1 and CDR2 sequences are KGHSH and LQKENI.

The chain uses TRBV2 and TRBJ2-2, with D perhaps TRBD2 (6 bases). Germline V gene lookup returns CDR1 SNHLY and CDR2 FYNNEI. Trimming removed 0 bases at V and 3 bases at J, with 8 bases between. This CDR3 comprises 15 residues. The CDR3 loop reads CASSEAAGYTGELFF. For the CDR3, the DNA is TGTGCCAGCAGTGAAGCGGCGGGGTACACCGGGGAGCTGTTTTTT.

This clone was recorded only once. This sequence joins TRBV28 and TRBJ1-1, with a tentative D call TRBD1 (6 bases). Trimming stripped 3 bases from V and 0 bases from J, with 14 bases between. The CDR3 sequence is 16 residues long. Looked up from germline, CDR1 is MDHEN and CDR2 is SYDVKM. The CDR3 nucleotides are TGTGCCAGCAGTTTTCTCGACAGGTCTATGAACACTGAAGCTTTCTTT. As protein: CASSFLDRSMNTEAFF.

The chain employs TRBV5-4 and TRBJ2-7; D is uncertain. Looked up from germline, CDR1 is SGHNT and CDR2 is YYREEE (reference sequence). CDR3 size: 14 residues. Trimming removed 2 bases at V and 4 bases at J, with 13 bases between. CDR3 region: CASSFGWPPYEQYF. Here the CDR3 DNA reads TGTGCCAGCAGCTTTGGTTGGCCCCCTTACGAGCAGTACTTC.